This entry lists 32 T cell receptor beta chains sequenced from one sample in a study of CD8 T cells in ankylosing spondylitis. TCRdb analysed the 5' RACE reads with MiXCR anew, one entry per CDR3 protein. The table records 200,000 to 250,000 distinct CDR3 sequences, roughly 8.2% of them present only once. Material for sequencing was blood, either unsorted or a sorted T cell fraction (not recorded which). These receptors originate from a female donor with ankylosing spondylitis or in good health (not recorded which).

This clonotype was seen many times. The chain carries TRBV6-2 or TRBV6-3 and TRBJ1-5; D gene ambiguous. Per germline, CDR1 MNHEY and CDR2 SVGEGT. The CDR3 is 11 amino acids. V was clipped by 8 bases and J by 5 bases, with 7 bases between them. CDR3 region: CASCTDQPQHF. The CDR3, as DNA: TGTGCCAGCTGTACGGATCAGCCCCAGCATTTT.

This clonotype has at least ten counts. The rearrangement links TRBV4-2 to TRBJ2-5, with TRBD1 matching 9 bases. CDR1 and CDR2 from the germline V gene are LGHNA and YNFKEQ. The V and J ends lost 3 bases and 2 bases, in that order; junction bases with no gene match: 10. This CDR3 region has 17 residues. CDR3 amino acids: CASSHRFGTGLQETQYF. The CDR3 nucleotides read TGTGCCAGCAGCCACCGATTCGGGACAGGGCTACAAGAGACCCAGTACTTC.

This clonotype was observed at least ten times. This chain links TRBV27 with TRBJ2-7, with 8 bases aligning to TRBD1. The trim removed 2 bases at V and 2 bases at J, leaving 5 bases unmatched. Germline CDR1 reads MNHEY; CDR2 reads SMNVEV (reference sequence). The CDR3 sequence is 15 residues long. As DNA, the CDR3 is TGTGCCAGCAGTTTAAACAGGGGGTTTACCTACGAGCAGTACTTC. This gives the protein CASSLNRGFTYEQYF.

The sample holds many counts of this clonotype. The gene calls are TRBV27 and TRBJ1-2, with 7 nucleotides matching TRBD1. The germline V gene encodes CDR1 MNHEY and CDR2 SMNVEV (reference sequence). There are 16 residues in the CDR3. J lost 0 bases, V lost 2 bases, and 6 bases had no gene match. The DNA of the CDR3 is TGTGCCAGCAGTTTAAGCCGGGACAGAGCTAACTATGGCTACACCTTC. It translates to CASSLSRDRANYGYTF.

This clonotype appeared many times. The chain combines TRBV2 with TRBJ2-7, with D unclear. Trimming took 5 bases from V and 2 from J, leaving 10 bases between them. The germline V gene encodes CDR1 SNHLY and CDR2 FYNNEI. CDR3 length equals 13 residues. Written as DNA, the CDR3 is TGTGCCAGCAGTCAATTCTCTACCTACGAGCAGTACTTC. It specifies CASSQFSTYEQYF.

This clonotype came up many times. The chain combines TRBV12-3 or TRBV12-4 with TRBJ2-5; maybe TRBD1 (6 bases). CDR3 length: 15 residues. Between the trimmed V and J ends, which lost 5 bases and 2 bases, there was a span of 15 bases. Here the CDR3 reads CASSIPGHLQETQYF. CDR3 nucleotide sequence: TGTGCCAGCAGTATCCCGGGACACCTTCAAGAGACCCAGTACTTC.

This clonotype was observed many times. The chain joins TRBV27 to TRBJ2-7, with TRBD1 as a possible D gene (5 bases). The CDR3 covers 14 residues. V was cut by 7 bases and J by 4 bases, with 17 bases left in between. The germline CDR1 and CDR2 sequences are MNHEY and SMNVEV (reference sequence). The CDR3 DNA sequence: TGTGCCAGCAAAGGGGCCAGCAGGCCATACGAGCAGTACTTC. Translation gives CASKGASRPYEQYF.

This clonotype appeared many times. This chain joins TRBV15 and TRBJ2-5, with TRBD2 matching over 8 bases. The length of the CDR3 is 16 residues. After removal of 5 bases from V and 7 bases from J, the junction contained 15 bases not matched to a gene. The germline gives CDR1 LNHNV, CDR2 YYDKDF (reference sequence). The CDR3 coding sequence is TGTGCCACCAGCGGAGGATCGGGACTAGGAGTAGGGACCCAGTACTTC. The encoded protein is CATSGGSGLGVGTQYF.

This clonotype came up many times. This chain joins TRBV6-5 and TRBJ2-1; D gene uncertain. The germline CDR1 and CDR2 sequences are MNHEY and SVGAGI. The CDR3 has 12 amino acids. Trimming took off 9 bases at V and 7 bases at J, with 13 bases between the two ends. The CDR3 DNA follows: TGTGCCAGTTTCTCAAAGAAGAATGAGCAGTTCTTC. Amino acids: CASFSKKNEQFF.

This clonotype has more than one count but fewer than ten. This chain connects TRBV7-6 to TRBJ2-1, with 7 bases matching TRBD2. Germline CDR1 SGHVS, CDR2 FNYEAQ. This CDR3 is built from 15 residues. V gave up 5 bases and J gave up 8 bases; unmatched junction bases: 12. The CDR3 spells CASSLEVTAGDEQFF. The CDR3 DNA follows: TGTGCCAGCAGCCTCGAGGTTACGGCGGGAGATGAGCAGTTCTTC.

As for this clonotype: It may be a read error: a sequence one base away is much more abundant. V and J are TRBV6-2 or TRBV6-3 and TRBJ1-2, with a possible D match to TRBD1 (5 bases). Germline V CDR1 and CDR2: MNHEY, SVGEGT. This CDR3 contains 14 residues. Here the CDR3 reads CTSSYPRGQRGYTF. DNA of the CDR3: TGTACCAGCAGTTATCCGAGGGGTCAGCGGGGCTACACCTTC.

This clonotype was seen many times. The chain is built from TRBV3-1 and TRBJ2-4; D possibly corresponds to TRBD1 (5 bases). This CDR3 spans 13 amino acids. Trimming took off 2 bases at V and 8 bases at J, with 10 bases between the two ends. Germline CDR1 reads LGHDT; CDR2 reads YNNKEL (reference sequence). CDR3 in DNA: TGTGCCAGCAGCCAACAGGGCCTCGACATTCAGTACTTC. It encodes CASSQQGLDIQYF.

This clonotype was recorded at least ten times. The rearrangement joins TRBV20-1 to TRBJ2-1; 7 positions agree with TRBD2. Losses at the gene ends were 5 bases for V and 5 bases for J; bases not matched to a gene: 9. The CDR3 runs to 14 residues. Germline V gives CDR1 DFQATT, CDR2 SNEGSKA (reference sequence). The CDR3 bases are TGCAGTGCTCCCCCCGGGGGGAATCACAATGAGCAGTTCTTC. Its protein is CSAPPGGNHNEQFF.

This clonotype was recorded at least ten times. CDR3 amino acids: CASSGGITGELFF. Written as DNA, the CDR3 is TGCGCCAGCAGCGGGGGGATCACCGGGGAGCTGTTTTTT. The V gene is TRBV5-1, the J gene TRBJ2-2, with TRBD2 as a possible D gene (6 bases). V gave up 4 bases and J gave up 4 bases, with 8 bases separating them. This CDR3 is built from 13 residues. CDR1 and CDR2 from the germline V gene are SGHRS and YFSETQ.

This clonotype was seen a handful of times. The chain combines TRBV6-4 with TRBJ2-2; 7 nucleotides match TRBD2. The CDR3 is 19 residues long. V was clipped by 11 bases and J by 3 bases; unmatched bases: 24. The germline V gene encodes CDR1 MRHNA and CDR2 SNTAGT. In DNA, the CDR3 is TGTGCCTTCTGTGGGGGGAAACTAGCGACGACCGCGGACACCGGGGAGCTGTTTTTT. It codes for CAFCGGKLATTADTGELFF.

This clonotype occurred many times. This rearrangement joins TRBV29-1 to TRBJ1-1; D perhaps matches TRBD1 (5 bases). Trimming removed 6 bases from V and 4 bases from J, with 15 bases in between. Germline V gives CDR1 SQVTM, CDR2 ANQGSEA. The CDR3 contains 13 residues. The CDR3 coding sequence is TGCAGCGTCGGGACCGGGCGGGGCACTGAAGCTTTCTTT. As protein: CSVGTGRGTEAFF.

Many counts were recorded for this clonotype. CDR3 sequence: CSADASGGYQETQYF. In DNA, the CDR3 is TGCAGTGCGGATGCTAGCGGGGGATACCAAGAGACCCAGTACTTC. V usage is TRBV20-1 and J usage is TRBJ2-5, with TRBD2 matching 10 bases. V was pared by 6 bases and J by 0 bases, with 7 bases of the junction left unmatched. The CDR3 extends over 15 amino acids. CDR1 is DFQATT, CDR2 SNEGSKA, per germline (reference sequence).

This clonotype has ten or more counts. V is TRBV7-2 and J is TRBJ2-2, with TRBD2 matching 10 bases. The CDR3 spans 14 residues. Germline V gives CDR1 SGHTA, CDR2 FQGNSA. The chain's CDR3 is CGTSGQSGTGELFF. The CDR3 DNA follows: TGTGGGACTAGCGGACAATCGGGCACCGGGGAGCTGTTTTTT.

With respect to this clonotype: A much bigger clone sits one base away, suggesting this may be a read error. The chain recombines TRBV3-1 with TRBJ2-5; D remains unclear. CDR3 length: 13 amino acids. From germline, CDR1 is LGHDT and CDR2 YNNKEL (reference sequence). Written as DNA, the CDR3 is TGTGCCAGCAGTCAGAGCTTACAAGAGGCCCAGTACTTC. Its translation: CASSQSLQEAQYF.

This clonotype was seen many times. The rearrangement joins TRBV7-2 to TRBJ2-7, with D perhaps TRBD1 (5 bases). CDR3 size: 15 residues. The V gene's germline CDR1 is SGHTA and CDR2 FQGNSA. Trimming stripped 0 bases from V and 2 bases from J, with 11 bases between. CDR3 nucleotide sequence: TGTGCCAGCAGCTTAGCAGGGGCCTCCCCCTACGAGCAGTACTTC. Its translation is CASSLAGASPYEQYF.

The CDR3 region is CASSLSPYQETQYF. In DNA form, the CDR3 reads TGTGCCAGCAGCTTGAGTCCGTACCAAGAGACCCAGTACTTC. V and J are TRBV7-2 and TRBJ2-5, with D hard to call. Trimming shortened V by 3 bases and J by 0 bases, and 8 bases separated the two germline ends. The CDR3 has 14 amino acids. Germline V CDR1 and CDR2: SGHTA, FQGNSA. The entire variable domain, with the rest obtained from reference TRBV7-2 and TRBJ2-5, is as follows: GAGVSQSPSNKVTEKGKDVELRCDPISGHTALYWYRQSLGQGLEFLIYFQGNSAPDKSGLPSDRFSAERTGGSVSTLTIQRTQQEDSAVYLCASSLSPYQETQYFGPGTRLLVL.

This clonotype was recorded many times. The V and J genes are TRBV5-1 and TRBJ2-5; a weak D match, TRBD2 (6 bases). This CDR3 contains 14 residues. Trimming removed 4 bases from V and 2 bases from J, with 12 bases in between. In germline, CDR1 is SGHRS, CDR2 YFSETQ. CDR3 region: CASSALGLQETQYF. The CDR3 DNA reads TGCGCCAGCAGCGCCCTGGGACTTCAAGAGACCCAGTACTTC.

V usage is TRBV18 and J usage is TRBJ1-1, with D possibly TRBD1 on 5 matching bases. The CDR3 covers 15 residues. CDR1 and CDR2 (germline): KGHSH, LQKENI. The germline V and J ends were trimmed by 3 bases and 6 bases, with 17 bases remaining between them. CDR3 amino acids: CASSPGGPRGAEAFF. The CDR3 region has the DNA TGTGCCAGCTCACCGGGGGGACCCCGGGGCGCTGAAGCTTTCTTT.

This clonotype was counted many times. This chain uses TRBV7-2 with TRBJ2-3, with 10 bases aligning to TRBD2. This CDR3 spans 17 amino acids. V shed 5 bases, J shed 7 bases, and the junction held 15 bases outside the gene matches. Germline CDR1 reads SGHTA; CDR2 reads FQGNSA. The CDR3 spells CASSLKLAGSEGNTQYF. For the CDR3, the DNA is TGTGCCAGCAGCCTTAAACTAGCGGGGTCGGAGGGAAATACGCAGTATTTT.

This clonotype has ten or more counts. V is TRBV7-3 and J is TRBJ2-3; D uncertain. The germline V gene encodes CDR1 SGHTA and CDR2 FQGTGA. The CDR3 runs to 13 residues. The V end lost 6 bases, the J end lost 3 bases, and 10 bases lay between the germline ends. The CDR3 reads CASSLVGTDTQYF. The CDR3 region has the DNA TGTGCCAGCAGTTTGGTGGGAACAGATACGCAGTATTTT.

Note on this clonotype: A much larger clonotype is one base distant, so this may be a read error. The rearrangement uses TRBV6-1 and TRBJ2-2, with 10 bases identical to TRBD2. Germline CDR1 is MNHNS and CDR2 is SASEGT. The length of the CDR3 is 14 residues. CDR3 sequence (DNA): TGTGCCAGCAGTGGGACTAGCGGCACCGCGGAGCTGTTTTTT. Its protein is CASSGTSGTAELFF.

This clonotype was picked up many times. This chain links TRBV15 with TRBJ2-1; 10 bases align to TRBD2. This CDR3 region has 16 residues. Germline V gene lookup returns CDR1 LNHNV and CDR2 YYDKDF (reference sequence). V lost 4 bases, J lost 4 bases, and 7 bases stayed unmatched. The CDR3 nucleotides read TGTGCCACCAGCACGAATAGCGGGAGGTCTTACAATGAGCAGTTCTTC. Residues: CATSTNSGRSYNEQFF.

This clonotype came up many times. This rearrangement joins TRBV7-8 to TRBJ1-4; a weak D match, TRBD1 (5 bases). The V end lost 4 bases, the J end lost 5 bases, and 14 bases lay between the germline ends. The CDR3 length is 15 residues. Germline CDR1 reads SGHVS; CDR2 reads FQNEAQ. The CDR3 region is CASSSTTGGNEKLFF. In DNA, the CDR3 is TGTGCCAGCAGCTCCACGACTGGGGGGAATGAAAAACTGTTTTTT.

CDR3 residues: CASSLSGGGETQYF. The DNA of the CDR3 is TGCGCCAGCAGCTTGTCCGGGGGGGGAGAGACCCAGTACTTC. This rearrangement joins TRBV5-1 to TRBJ2-5, with 8 nucleotides matching TRBD2. Unmatched junction bases numbered 3, after V lost 1 base and J lost 4 bases. The CDR3 consists of 14 residues. Germline CDR1 reads SGHRS; CDR2 reads YFSETQ.

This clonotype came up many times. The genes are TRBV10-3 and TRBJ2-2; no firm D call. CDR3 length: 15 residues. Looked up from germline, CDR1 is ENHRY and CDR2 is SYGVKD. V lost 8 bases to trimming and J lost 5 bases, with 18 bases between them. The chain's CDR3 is CAILEEDLGTGELFF. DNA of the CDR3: TGTGCCATCTTGGAAGAGGACCTGGGGACCGGGGAGCTGTTTTTT.

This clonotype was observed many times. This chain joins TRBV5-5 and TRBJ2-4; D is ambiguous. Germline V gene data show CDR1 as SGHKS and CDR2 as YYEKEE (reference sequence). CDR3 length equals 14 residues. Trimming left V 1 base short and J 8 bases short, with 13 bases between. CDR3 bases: TGTGCCAGCAGCTTGCCGGGTCCCGGAGACATTCAGTACTTC. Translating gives CASSLPGPGDIQYF.

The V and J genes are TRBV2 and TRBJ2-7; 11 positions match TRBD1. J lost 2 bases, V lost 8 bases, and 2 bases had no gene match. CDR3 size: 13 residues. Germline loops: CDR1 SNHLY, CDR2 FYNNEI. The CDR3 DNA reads TGTGCCAGCGGACAGGGGGCAGCCTACGAGCAGTACTTC. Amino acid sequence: CASGQGAAYEQYF.